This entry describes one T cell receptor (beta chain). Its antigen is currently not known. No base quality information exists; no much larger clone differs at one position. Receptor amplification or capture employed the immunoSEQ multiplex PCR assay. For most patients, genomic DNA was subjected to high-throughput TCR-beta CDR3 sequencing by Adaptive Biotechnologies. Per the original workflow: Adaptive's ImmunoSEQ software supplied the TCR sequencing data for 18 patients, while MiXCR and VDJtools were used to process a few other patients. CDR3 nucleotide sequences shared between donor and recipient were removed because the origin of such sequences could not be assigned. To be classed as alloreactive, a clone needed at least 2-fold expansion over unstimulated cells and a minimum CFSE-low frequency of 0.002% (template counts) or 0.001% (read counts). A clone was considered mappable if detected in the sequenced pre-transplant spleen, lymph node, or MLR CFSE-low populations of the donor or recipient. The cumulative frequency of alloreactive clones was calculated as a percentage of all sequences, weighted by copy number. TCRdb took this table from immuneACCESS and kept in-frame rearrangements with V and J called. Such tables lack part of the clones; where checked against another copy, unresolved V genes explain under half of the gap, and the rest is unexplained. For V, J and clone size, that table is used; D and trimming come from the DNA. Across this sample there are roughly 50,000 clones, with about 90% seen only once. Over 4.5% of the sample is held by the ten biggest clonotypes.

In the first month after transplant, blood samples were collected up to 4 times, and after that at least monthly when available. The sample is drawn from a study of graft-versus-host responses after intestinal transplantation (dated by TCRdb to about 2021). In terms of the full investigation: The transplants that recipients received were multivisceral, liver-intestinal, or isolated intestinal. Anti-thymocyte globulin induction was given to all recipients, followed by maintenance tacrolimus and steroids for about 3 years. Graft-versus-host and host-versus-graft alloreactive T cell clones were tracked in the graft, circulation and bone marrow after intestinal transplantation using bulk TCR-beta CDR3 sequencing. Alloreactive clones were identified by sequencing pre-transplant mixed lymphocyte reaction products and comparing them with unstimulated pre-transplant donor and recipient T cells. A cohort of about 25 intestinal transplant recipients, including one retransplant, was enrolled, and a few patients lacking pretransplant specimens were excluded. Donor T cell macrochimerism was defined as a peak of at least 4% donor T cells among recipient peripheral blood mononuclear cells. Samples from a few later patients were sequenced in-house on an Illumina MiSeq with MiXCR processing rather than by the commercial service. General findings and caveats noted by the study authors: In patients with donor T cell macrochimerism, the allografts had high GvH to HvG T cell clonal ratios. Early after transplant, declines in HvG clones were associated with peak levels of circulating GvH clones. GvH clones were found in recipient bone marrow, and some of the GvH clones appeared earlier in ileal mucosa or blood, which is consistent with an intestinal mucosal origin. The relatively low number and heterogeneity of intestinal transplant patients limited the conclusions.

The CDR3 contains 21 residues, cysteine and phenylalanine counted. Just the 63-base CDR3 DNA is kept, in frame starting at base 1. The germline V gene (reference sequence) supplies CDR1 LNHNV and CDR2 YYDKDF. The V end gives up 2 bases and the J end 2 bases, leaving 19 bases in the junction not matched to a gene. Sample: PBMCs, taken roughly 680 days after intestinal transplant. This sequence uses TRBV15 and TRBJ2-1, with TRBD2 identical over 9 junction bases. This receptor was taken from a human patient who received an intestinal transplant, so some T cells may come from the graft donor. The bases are TGTGCCACCAGCAGACCCTGGGGGAGGGGATCTAGCGGGACTACCTACAATGAGCAGTTCTTC. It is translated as CATSRPWGRGSSGTTYNEQFF.